Presented here are 4 T cell receptor beta chains from one specimen sequenced in a study of molecular identifiers for immune sequencing clone quantification. Via MiXCR, TCRdb re-called the PCR reads, giving one row per CDR3 protein. The table includes over 90,000 distinct CDR3 sequences, about 32% detected once. Sequenced sample: naive CD8+ T cells from blood, with Jurkat cell RNA spiked in. Regarding subset: FACS-sorted CD8+CD4-CCR7+CD45RA+ naive T cells. These TCRs come from a human donor in good health. Some libraries in this study had Jurkat cell RNA spiked in.

The table lists this clonotype with many counts. This chain uses TRBV7-8 with TRBJ2-5; TRBD2 is a possible D gene (6 bases). The CDR3 has 19 residues. The germline V gene has CDR1 SGHVS and CDR2 FQNEAQ. V was trimmed by 0 bases and J by 0 bases, leaving 20 bases between them. This chain's CDR3 is CASSLAKGTSPMYQETQYF. CDR3 sequence (DNA): TGTGCCAGCAGCTTAGCGAAAGGGACTTCCCCGATGTACCAAGAGACCCAGTACTTC. The full variable domain, its missing parts supplied by reference TRBV7-8 and TRBJ2-5, is GAGVSQSPRYKVAKRGQDVALRCDPISGHVSLFWYQQALGQGPEFLTYFQNEAQLDKSGLPSDRFFAERPEGSVSTLKIQRTQQEDSAVYLCASSLAKGTSPMYQETQYFGPGTRLLVL.

This clonotype came up many times. The gene calls are TRBV11-1 and TRBJ2-3, with D possibly being TRBD1 (5 bases). The length of the CDR3 is 12 residues. Per germline, CDR1 SGHAT and CDR2 FQDESV (reference sequence). The CDR3 bases are TGTGCTTCTAGGGGTGGCACAGATACGCAGTATTTT. Translated: CASRGGTDTQYF.

This clonotype was found many times. V gene TRBV5-6 combines with J gene TRBJ1-2; 11 nucleotides agree with TRBD1. Germline assignment: CDR1 SGHDT and CDR2 YYEEEE. V was pared by 7 bases and J by 3 bases, with 5 bases of the junction left unmatched. This CDR3 region has 14 residues. CDR3 sequence reads: CASRGQGAYYGYTF. As DNA, the CDR3 is TGTGCCAGCCGCGGACAGGGGGCGTACTATGGCTACACCTTC.

The chain recombines TRBV28 with TRBJ1-1; 10 bases map to TRBD1. Germline loops: CDR1 MDHEN, CDR2 SYDVKM. Germline trimming cut 1 base from V and 4 bases from J; bases unmatched to any gene: 9. CDR3 length equals 17 residues. This CDR3 is CASSLYPSRTGGTEAFF. The CDR3 coding sequence is TGTGCCAGCAGTTTATACCCCTCCCGGACAGGGGGCACTGAAGCTTTCTTT.